This T cell receptor (beta chain) was retrieved from a study of cytomegalovirus exposure and HLA in healthy donors. The overall study: In an earlier analysis, around 120 million unique TCR beta sequences were found from some 180 million T cells. Findings and caveats of the study: It emerged from a later analysis that several of the most significant clusters appeared to be linked to common viral pathogens. Investigators reported 150 to 200 TCR beta chains as tied to cytomegalovirus.

Turning to this clone: Antigen specificity is unknown.

The CDR3 runs to 14 residues. Trimming cost V 3 bases and J 4 bases; bases outside gene matches: 6. Germline assignment: CDR1 SQVTM and CDR2 ANQGSEA. As for the donors, each was a healthy bone marrow donor. With 60 Vbeta and 13 Jbeta primers, the PCR was carried out. Only in-frame clones appear in the TCRdb table, and some are missing; sequencing was by immunoSEQ multiplex PCR. The sample yields around 130,000 clones, roughly four fifths seen once. Material: PBMCs. The chain recombines TRBV29-1 with TRBJ2-1; 7 bases fit TRBD1. The sequence derives from a boy younger than 18 in good health and CMV-seronegative. As DNA, the CDR3 is TGCAGCGTTGACAAGACAGGGTCATACAATGAGCAGTTCTTC. Its translation: CSVDKTGSYNEQFF.